Each of the 16 T cell receptor beta chains below was sequenced from the same sample in a study of cytomegalovirus exposure and HLA in healthy donors. 13 Jbeta primers and 60 Vbeta primers were used for the PCR. Assay: immunoSEQ multiplex PCR; the TCRdb copy retains only in-frame clones and omits some. Among approximately 200,000 clones listed, over 60% were seen once. Sample: PBMCs. The source of these receptors is a young man in good health and CMV-seropositive.

The gene calls are TRBV30 and TRBJ2-2; tentative D call: TRBD2 (6 bases). Germline assignment: CDR1 GTSNPN and CDR2 SVGIG (reference sequence). The CDR3 totals 14 residues. The V gene lost 1 base and the J gene lost 1 base, with 7 bases spanning the gap. CDR3 residues: CAWSAGGNTGELFF. The DNA of the CDR3 is TGTGCCTGGAGTGCCGGGGGGAACACCGGGGAGCTGTTTTTT.

The V gene is TRBV7-8, the J gene TRBJ2-6; TRBD1 matches at 7 bases. There are 17 residues in the CDR3. V gave up 8 bases and J gave up 1 base; unmatched junction bases: 11. Germline CDR1 is SGHVS and CDR2 is FQNEAQ. For the CDR3, the DNA is TGTGCCAGCGACGGGACAGCCTACCGTTCTGGGGCCAACGTCCTGACTTTC. It yields the protein CASDGTAYRSGANVLTF.

The V call is TRBV19, the J call TRBJ2-1; maybe TRBD2 (5 bases). CDR3 length: 16 residues. From germline, CDR1 is LNHDA and CDR2 SQIVND (reference sequence). Trimming removed 6 bases at V and 0 bases at J, with 15 bases between. The CDR3 is CASRGRGPGSYNEQFF. CDR3 nucleotides: TGTGCCAGTAGAGGGAGAGGACCGGGCTCCTACAATGAGCAGTTCTTC. Combining the CDR3 with reference TRBV19 and TRBJ2-1 gives the whole variable domain DGGITQSPKYLFRKEGQNVTLSCEQNLNHDAMYWYRQDPGQGLRLIYYSQIVNDFQKGDIAEGYSVSREKKESFPLTVTSAQKNPTAFYLCASRGRGPGSYNEQFFGPGTRLTVL.

The gene calls are TRBV6-5 and TRBJ1-4; D might be TRBD1 (6 bases). The CDR3 covers 15 residues. The germline V and J ends were trimmed by 6 bases and 5 bases, with 16 bases remaining between them. Germline CDR1 reads MNHEY; CDR2 reads SVGAGI. The DNA for the CDR3 is TGTGCCAGCAGCCACGGCGGGGGCAGGAATGAAAAACTGTTTTTT. Translation: CASSHGGGRNEKLFF.

This clone turned up a few times. This rearrangement joins TRBV15 to TRBJ1-4; 8 positions match TRBD1. V lost 2 bases to trimming and J lost 3 bases; unmatched junction nucleotides: 2. There are 15 residues in the CDR3. The germline V gene has CDR1 LNHNV and CDR2 YYDKDF (reference sequence). As DNA, the CDR3 is TGTGCCACCAGCAGAACGACAGGGGCTAATGAAAAACTGTTTTTT. It is translated as CATSRTTGANEKLFF.

The J gene is TRBJ1-4, the V gene TRBV18; D is ambiguous. The germline gives CDR1 KGHSH, CDR2 LQKENI. CDR3 length: 15 amino acids. The V and J ends lost 2 bases and 5 bases respectively, with 12 bases between them. For the CDR3, the DNA is TGTGCCAGCTCACCAAACACTCCTAGGAATGAAAAACTGTTTTTT. As protein: CASSPNTPRNEKLFF. The variable domain in full, completed from reference TRBV18 and TRBJ1-4, reads NAGVMQNPRHLVRRRGQEARLRCSPMKGHSHVYWYRQLPEEGLKFMVYLQKENIIDESGMPKERFSAEFPKEGPSILRIQQVVRGDSAAYFCASSPNTPRNEKLFFGSGTQLSVL.

The V call is TRBV11-2, the J call TRBJ2-5, with 8 bases lining up with TRBD1. V shed 5 bases and J 2 bases; nucleotides not matched to a gene: 10. Per germline, CDR1 SGHAT and CDR2 FQNNGV. This CDR3 is built from 16 residues. In nucleotides, the CDR3 is TGTGCCAGCAGCCTCGGGACAGGAGGAGTTCAAGAGACCCAGTACTTC. Translated, it gives CASSLGTGGVQETQYF.

This rearrangement joins TRBV11-3 to TRBJ2-3; 9 bases are a match to TRBD1. Germline V gene sequence: CDR1 SGHNT, CDR2 YENEEA. The CDR3 loop spans 14 amino acids. The V gene end was trimmed by 5 bases and the J gene end by 6 bases; junction bases not matched to a gene: 6. The CDR3 region has the DNA TGTGCCAGCAGCAAAGGGGACAGGGTCGATACGCAGTATTTT. Protein sequence: CASSKGDRVDTQYF.

This chain uses TRBV19 with TRBJ2-7, with 9 bases identical to TRBD2. The CDR3 has 13 amino acids. Trimming cost V 6 bases and J 4 bases; bases outside gene matches: 4. Germline V gene data show CDR1 as LNHDA and CDR2 as SQIVND (reference sequence). The DNA for the CDR3 is TGTGCCAGTAGCACGACTAGCGGTTACGAGCAGTACTTC. Amino acids: CASSTTSGYEQYF.

This chain links TRBV7-8 with TRBJ2-5; D is uncertain. Between the trimmed V and J ends, which lost 0 bases and 2 bases, there was a span of 7 bases. This CDR3 contains 14 residues. The germline V gene has CDR1 SGHVS and CDR2 FQNEAQ. The CDR3 nucleotides read TGTGCCAGCAGCTTAGCGTCCGTACAAGAGACCCAGTACTTC. This sequence encodes CASSLASVQETQYF.

The CDR3 protein is CASSPVTGDRNQPQHF. The CDR3 nucleotides read TGTGCCAGCAGCCCTGTGACAGGAGACCGCAATCAGCCCCAGCATTTT. The rearrangement links TRBV7-8 to TRBJ1-5, with D possibly being TRBD1 (6 bases). The CDR3 is made up of 16 amino acids. CDR1 is SGHVS and CDR2 is FQNEAQ in the germline V gene. The V gene lost 5 bases and the J gene lost 2 bases, with 16 bases spanning the gap.

In its sample, this clone was seen a few times. The CDR3 bases are TGTGCCAGCAGCGGGACAGGGGACACAGATACGCAGTATTTT. Translation gives CASSGTGDTDTQYF. This chain connects TRBV9 to TRBJ2-3; 9 positions match TRBD1. This CDR3 has 14 amino acids. CDR1 and CDR2 (germline): SGDLS, YYNGEE. Unmatched junction bases numbered 1, after V lost 3 bases and J lost 2 bases.

The genes are TRBV6-5 and TRBJ2-7, with 7 bases matching TRBD1. Germline CDR1 is MNHEY and CDR2 is SVGAGI. The CDR3 loop spans 13 amino acids. V lost 8 bases, J lost 4 bases, and 8 bases stayed unmatched. CDR3 amino acids: CASRYDRVYEQYF. In DNA, the CDR3 is TGTGCCAGCCGATATGACAGGGTTTACGAGCAGTACTTC.

This clone was seen a handful of times. The gene calls are TRBV11-2 and TRBJ2-6; D not resolved. The CDR3 contains 18 residues. CDR1 is SGHAT, CDR2 FQNNGV, per germline. V was cut by 2 bases and J by 2 bases, with 16 bases left in between. The CDR3 nucleotides read TGTGCCAGCAGCTTAACGGCCGGAGCAGTAGCTGGGGCCAACGTCCTGACTTTC. Amino acids: CASSLTAGAVAGANVLTF.

The chain has TRBV5-1 and TRBJ1-2; maybe TRBD1 (6 bases). CDR1 SGHRS and CDR2 YFSETQ come from the germline V gene. V was trimmed by 0 bases and J by 4 bases, leaving 13 bases between them. The CDR3 extends over 15 amino acids. The CDR3 is CASSLEVGASYGYTF. For the CDR3, the DNA is TGCGCCAGCAGCTTGGAGGTGGGGGCGAGCTATGGCTACACCTTC.

V is TRBV6-5 and J is TRBJ2-7; 11 bases agree with TRBD1. The V gene end was trimmed by 0 bases and the J gene end by 6 bases; junction bases not matched to a gene: 7. CDR1 is MNHEY and CDR2 is SVGAGI in the germline V gene. The CDR3 has 16 amino acids. This CDR3 is CASSYSSGTGGGEQYF. CDR3 nucleotides: TGTGCCAGCAGTTACTCGAGCGGGACAGGGGGTGGCGAGCAGTACTTC.